One and the same sample provided the 26 T cell receptor beta chains below, sequenced in a study of naive and memory T cell subsets. Study observations and caveats: Possibly reflecting memory cells re-expressing CD45RA, a few larger clonotypes occurred in naive repertoires, especially CD8.

Two oligonucleotides, mixed equimolar, formed the beta constant-region primer covering TRBC1 and TRBC2. Ligated cDNA was amplified by four rounds of PCR with nested alpha and beta constant-region primers and SP2. TCRdb re-called the UMI-ligation and nested PCR reads through MiXCR, storing one row per CDR3 protein. The sample yields approximately 140,000 distinct CDR3 sequences, roughly 23% seen once. Which antigens these TCRs recognize remains unknown. Sequenced sample: naive CD4+ T cells from blood. These receptors all stem from a human donor in good health.

V is TRBV29-1 and J is TRBJ2-7, with D tentatively TRBD1 (5 bases). Germline V CDR1 and CDR2: SQVTM, ANQGSEA. V gave up 7 bases and J gave up 3 bases, with 10 bases separating them. The CDR3 totals 11 residues. CDR3 sequence (DNA): TGCAGCGCCCTAGACAGCTACGAGCAGTACTTC. Translating gives CSALDSYEQYF.

This clonotype was seen more than once but under ten times. This rearrangement joins TRBV20-1 to TRBJ2-1; D tentatively fits TRBD1 or TRBD2 (5 bases each). Germline V CDR1 and CDR2: DFQATT, SNEGSKA (reference sequence). Trimming took off 3 bases at V and 5 bases at J, with 17 bases between the two ends. The length of the CDR3 is 15 residues. The CDR3 nucleotides are TGCAGTGCTAGGGGACCTAATTGGGTCGACAATGAGCAGTTCTTC. Residues: CSARGPNWVDNEQFF.

The V and J genes are TRBV15 and TRBJ2-1; 12 nucleotides align to TRBD1. After removal of 0 bases from V and 3 bases from J, the junction contained 12 bases not matched to a gene. The CDR3 is 20 residues long. Per the germline V gene, CDR1 is LNHNV and CDR2 is YYDKDF (reference sequence). This CDR3 is CATSREKWDRGLSGYNEQFF. CDR3 coding DNA: TGTGCCACCAGCAGAGAAAAATGGGACAGGGGGCTATCAGGCTACAATGAGCAGTTCTTC.

This clonotype was counted a few times. The chain joins TRBV24-1 to TRBJ1-5, with D uncertain. The V end lost 2 bases, the J end lost 10 bases, and 14 bases lay between the germline ends. The germline CDR1 and CDR2 sequences are KGHDR and SFDVKD. The CDR3 has 14 residues. CDR3 protein: CATSDSGKEAPQHF. The DNA of the CDR3 is TGTGCCACCAGTGATTCTGGGAAGGAGGCTCCCCAGCATTTT.

The V gene is TRBV29-1, the J gene TRBJ1-2, with 8 bases matching TRBD1. Looked up from germline, CDR1 is SQVTM and CDR2 is ANQGSEA. This CDR3 has 13 amino acids. The J segment lost 6 bases and the V segment lost 6 bases, leaving 9 bases of the junction unmatched. The CDR3 protein is CSVLGQGVNGYTF. The CDR3 DNA follows: TGCAGCGTCCTCGGACAGGGAGTTAATGGCTACACCTTC.

The chain employs TRBV7-9 and TRBJ1-4; TRBD1 aligns across 8 bases. In germline, CDR1 is SEHNR, CDR2 FQNEAQ (reference sequence). The CDR3 is made up of 16 amino acids. V gave up 4 bases and J gave up 0 bases; unmatched junction bases: 4. CDR3: CASSSGQVSTNEKLFF. CDR3 DNA sequence: TGTGCCAGCAGCTCGGGACAGGTGTCAACTAATGAAAAACTGTTTTTT.

The rearrangement links TRBV15 to TRBJ2-1; 8 bases are a match to TRBD2. The V and J ends lost 0 bases and 1 base, in that order; junction bases with no gene match: 5. This CDR3 comprises 17 residues. Germline CDR1 reads LNHNV; CDR2 reads YYDKDF (reference sequence). This CDR3 is CATSRETSGHSYNEQFF. The CDR3 region has the DNA TGTGCCACCAGCAGAGAAACTAGCGGTCATTCCTACAATGAGCAGTTCTTC. Drawing the rest from reference TRBV15 and TRBJ2-1, the complete variable domain is DAMVIQNPRYQVTQFGKPVTLSCSQTLNHNVMYWYQQKSSQAPKLLFHYYDKDFNNEADTPDNFQSRRPNTSFCFLDIRSPGLGDTAMYLCATSRETSGHSYNEQFFGPGTRLTVL.

There are a few counts of this clonotype. This chain connects TRBV6-6 to TRBJ1-2; 7 positions agree with TRBD1. The CDR3 totals 15 residues. The V and J ends lost 7 bases and 3 bases, in that order; junction bases with no gene match: 11. Germline lookup yields CDR1 MNHNY and CDR2 SVGAGI (reference sequence). The CDR3 region is CASILRPGTDYGYTF. The CDR3 region has the DNA TGTGCCAGCATCTTGAGGCCTGGGACAGACTATGGCTACACCTTC.

The chain employs TRBV28 and TRBJ1-2; D not resolved. This CDR3 comprises 14 residues. Trimming removed 2 bases from V and 1 base from J, with 8 bases in between. Germline CDR1 is MDHEN and CDR2 is SYDVKM. The CDR3 nucleotides are TGTGCCAGCAGTTTAAGGGTTTATAACTATGGCTACACCTTC. Its translation is CASSLRVYNYGYTF.

This clonotype has ten or more counts. V and J are TRBV29-1 and TRBJ2-1; D gene uncertain. The germline CDR1 and CDR2 sequences are SQVTM and ANQGSEA. Trimming shortened V by 4 bases and J by 4 bases, and 8 bases separated the two germline ends. The CDR3 is made up of 12 amino acids. The CDR3 protein is CSVGIQYNEQFF. CDR3 DNA: TGCAGCGTTGGTATCCAATACAATGAGCAGTTCTTC.

This clonotype came up many times. The J gene is TRBJ1-5, the V gene TRBV20-1; D not resolved. This CDR3 spans 15 amino acids. Germline V CDR1 and CDR2: DFQATT, SNEGSKA (reference sequence). V dropped 6 bases and J dropped 7 bases, with 22 bases sitting between them. CDR3 sequence (DNA): TGCAGTGCAAAGAGAGGAGGGAACCTGAGGCAGCCCCAGCATTTT. Its translation: CSAKRGGNLRQPQHF.

The CDR3 coding sequence is TGTGCCAGCACCCTCCGTCTGCCTATCTCTGGAAACACCATATATTTT. Translating gives CASTLRLPISGNTIYF. This chain joins TRBV6-5 and TRBJ1-3; D remains ambiguous. V was clipped by 7 bases and J by 0 bases, with 16 bases between them. The CDR3 has 16 residues. Looked up from germline, CDR1 is MNHEY and CDR2 is SVGAGI.

In its sample, this clonotype was seen a few times. V is TRBV20-1 and J is TRBJ1-1; D is uncertain. This CDR3 contains 12 residues. CDR1 is DFQATT, CDR2 SNEGSKA, per germline (reference sequence). The ends were cut back, 4 bases at V and 7 bases at J, with 13 bases in the middle. For the CDR3, the DNA is TGCAGTGCTAAGAGAACGAGGAGTGAAGCTTTCTTT. Translated, it gives CSAKRTRSEAFF.

This clonotype showed up just a few times. The rearrangement joins TRBV12-3 or TRBV12-4 to TRBJ2-1; D gene uncertain. The V end was cut by 4 bases, the J end by 9 bases, with 19 bases between. The CDR3 extends over 15 amino acids. The CDR3 coding sequence is TGTGCCAGCAGTTCTGGCGGTCTAGGTTCCGGTGAGCAGTTCTTC. This sequence encodes CASSSGGLGSGEQFF.

This chain joins TRBV20-1 and TRBJ1-1; no firm D call. The CDR3 is made up of 12 amino acids. Germline loops: CDR1 DFQATT, CDR2 SNEGSKA (reference sequence). V lost 6 bases to trimming and J lost 1 base, with 9 bases between them. The CDR3 sequence: CSASVWNTEAFF. Here the CDR3 DNA reads TGCAGTGCAAGTGTTTGGAACACTGAAGCTTTCTTT.

This chain joins TRBV11-2 and TRBJ1-4; 7 bases map to TRBD1. This CDR3 has 15 residues. Germline assignment: CDR1 SGHAT and CDR2 FQNNGV. Trimming removed 6 bases from V and 7 bases from J; junction bases left unmatched: 11. The CDR3 DNA is TGTGCCAGCAGTTCTTACAGGGGCTTCGGTGAAAAACTGTTTTTT. Its protein is CASSSYRGFGEKLFF.

The chain has TRBV4-1 and TRBJ2-1; 8 bases line up with TRBD2. Germline V gene lookup returns CDR1 MGHRA and CDR2 YSYEKL. V was clipped by 4 bases and J by 5 bases; unmatched bases: 7. The CDR3 is 15 residues long. The CDR3 sequence: CASSLTGTSDNEQFF. CDR3 nucleotide sequence: TGCGCCAGCAGCCTTACCGGGACTAGTGACAATGAGCAGTTCTTC.

Details on this clonotype: Since a much larger clone is just one base distant, this may be a read error. The chain employs TRBV20-1 and TRBJ2-4; unclear D gene. Between the trimmed V and J ends, which lost 8 bases and 1 base, there was a span of 12 bases. In germline, CDR1 is DFQATT, CDR2 SNEGSKA (reference sequence). This CDR3 is built from 13 residues. The CDR3 spells CSPCEWAKNIQYF. CDR3 DNA: TGCAGTCCTTGTGAGTGGGCCAAAAACATTCAGTACTTC.

The chain carries TRBV7-2 and TRBJ2-6; no clear D gene. V lost 5 bases to trimming and J lost 1 base, with 6 bases between them. The CDR3 loop spans 14 amino acids. Germline V gene data show CDR1 as SGHTA and CDR2 as FQGNSA. The CDR3 is CASSPRSGANVLTF. As DNA, the CDR3 is TGTGCCAGCAGCCCGAGATCTGGGGCCAACGTCCTGACTTTC.

The CDR3 is CASSLGTGLDTQYF. The CDR3 DNA sequence: TGTGCCAGCAGTTTGGGGACAGGGCTGGATACGCAGTATTTT. The rearrangement uses TRBV12-3 or TRBV12-4 and TRBJ2-3; 9 positions agree with TRBD1. The CDR3 loop spans 14 amino acids. V lost 3 bases to trimming and J lost 6 bases; unmatched junction nucleotides: 4.

In its sample, this clonotype was seen many times. This rearrangement joins TRBV7-9 to TRBJ2-5; no clear D gene. Germline values: CDR1 SEHNR, CDR2 FQNEAQ (reference sequence). There are 12 residues in the CDR3. Trimming removed 1 base at V and 0 bases at J, with 0 bases between. The CDR3: CASSLDQETQYF. The CDR3 nucleotides read TGTGCCAGCAGCTTAGACCAAGAGACCCAGTACTTC.

V and J are TRBV7-2 and TRBJ2-2; D possibly corresponds to TRBD2 (5 bases). The CDR3 extends over 15 amino acids. Germline V gives CDR1 SGHTA, CDR2 FQGNSA. The ends were cut back, 2 bases at V and 1 base at J, with 8 bases in the middle. CDR3 sequence: CASSLLGRNTGELFF. In DNA form, the CDR3 reads TGTGCCAGCAGCTTATTGGGGAGGAACACCGGGGAGCTGTTTTTT.

This clonotype came up a few times. DNA of the CDR3: TGCAGTGCTCCGAAACGACAGGGTCGGGAGACCCAGTACTTC. Protein sequence: CSAPKRQGRETQYF. The chain joins TRBV20-1 to TRBJ2-5, with TRBD1 identical over 7 bases. CDR3 length: 14 amino acids. Trimming at V came to 5 bases and at J to 5 bases, leaving 11 bases not matched to a gene. CDR1 DFQATT and CDR2 SNEGSKA come from the germline V gene (reference sequence).

The V gene is TRBV4-1, the J gene TRBJ1-2; D gene unclear. This CDR3 is 14 amino acids long. V lost 3 bases and J lost 5, with 13 bases in between. From germline, CDR1 is MGHRA and CDR2 YSYEKL. CDR3 bases: TGCGCCAGCAGCCACGATTGGGCGGCTTATGGCTACACCTTC. Its translation: CASSHDWAAYGYTF.

The CDR3 DNA reads TGTGCCAGTGAGGGGAGGAATCAGCCCCAGCATTTT. Translation gives CASEGRNQPQHF. The genes are TRBV19 and TRBJ1-5, with a tentative D call TRBD1 (5 bases). Germline V CDR1 and CDR2: LNHDA, SQIVND (reference sequence). Trimming stripped 8 bases from V and 4 bases from J, with 9 bases between. CDR3 length equals 12 residues. Filled out from reference TRBV19 and TRBJ1-5, the complete variable domain reads DGGITQSPKYLFRKEGQNVTLSCEQNLNHDAMYWYRQDPGQGLRLIYYSQIVNDFQKGDIAEGYSVSREKKESFPLTVTSAQKNPTAFYLCASEGRNQPQHFGDGTRLSIL.

This clonotype was seen ten or more times. This chain links TRBV27 with TRBJ2-1; weak D call: TRBD2 (7 bases). The CDR3 is 15 amino acids. Trimming stripped 3 bases from V and 0 bases from J, with 9 bases between. Germline V lookup: CDR1 MNHEY, CDR2 SMNVEV (reference sequence). CDR3 nucleotide sequence: TGTGCCAGCAGTTTTGGGGGGGCCTCCTACAATGAGCAGTTCTTC. Its translation is CASSFGGASYNEQFF.